The rows below give T cell receptor beta chains drawn from one sample of a study of early T cells in non-severe SARS-CoV-2 infection. TCRdb reanalysed the 5' RACE reads using MiXCR and keeps one entry per CDR3 protein. The sample records some 66,000 distinct CDR3 sequences, approximately 12% being singletons. The sample consisted of whole blood. These receptors originate from an adult who was a healthcare worker with PCR-confirmed SARS-CoV-2 infection or an uninfected control (not recorded which). The CDR3 runs from the conserved cysteine through the conserved F or W. A D gene is named only where the DNA matches it firmly. Clone size is not always given. Where it is, it says once, few, many or a class for expanded clones.

clone_size	d_call	j_call	v_call	cdr3_nt	cdr3_aa
many	TRBD1	TRBJ2-7	TRBV19	TGTGCCAGTAGTATAGCACTCCGGGACAGCCTCTCCTACGAGCAGTACTTC	CASSIALRDSLSYEQYF
few	.	TRBJ2-2	TRBV7-2	TGTGCCAGCAGCTTAGTCCCCGGCGGGGCGAGCGGGGAGCTGTTTTTT	CASSLVPGGASGELFF
.	.	TRBJ1-3	TRBV18	TGTGCCAGCTCACCTCGACAGGACTCTGGAAACACCATATATTTT	CASSPRQDSGNTIYF
few	.	TRBJ2-3	TRBV28	TGTGCCAGCAGTCCTATCCCGCAGGGGGGAAGCACAGATACGCAGTATTTT	CASSPIPQGGSTDTQYF
.	.	TRBJ1-5	TRBV19	TGTGCCAGCCTCAATTTGATAGGGGGTAGCAATCAGCCCCAGCATTTT	CASLNLIGGSNQPQHF
many	.	TRBJ1-6	TRBV20-1	TGCAGTGCTAGAACCGGACCGGGCGGTTCACCCCTCCACTTT	CSARTGPGGSPLHF
few	.	TRBJ1-2	TRBV5-4	TGTGCCAGCAGCTTTGAGAGCCGCGCGGGCTACACCTTC	CASSFESRAGYTF
many	.	TRBJ2-7	TRBV18	TGTGCCAGCTCTACTTGGGGTGAGCAGTACTTC	CASSTWGEQYF
.	.	TRBJ1-1	TRBV29-1	TGTGGCGGGAGAGACACTGAAGCTTTCTTT	CGGRDTEAFF
.	TRBD2	TRBJ2-1	TRBV27	TGTGCCAGCAGTCCCCCATGGATAGCGGGAGACAATGAGCAGTTCTTC	CASSPPWIAGDNEQFF
.	.	TRBJ2-1	TRBV11-2	TGTGCCAGCAGCCCAGGTTCTCTGGCTTACAATGAGCAGTTCTTC	CASSPGSLAYNEQFF
few	.	TRBJ2-7	TRBV29-1	TGCAGCGTAGGAGGGGGGCGCGTCTACGAGCAGTACTTC	CSVGGGRVYEQYF
.	.	TRBJ2-3	TRBV5-4	TGTGCCAGCAGCTTTTCCATGGGAGATGGAGATACGCAGTATTTT	CASSFSMGDGDTQYF
many	.	TRBJ1-1	TRBV12-3/TRBV12-4	TGTGCCAGCAGTGCCTTCATGGGTCCTGAAGCTTTCTTT	CASSAFMGPEAFF
.	TRBD2	TRBJ2-1	TRBV3-1	TGTGCCAGCAGCCTGCCCGGGACTAGCGGGAGGAACAATGAGCAGTTCTTC	CASSLPGTSGRNNEQFF
few	TRBD2	TRBJ2-7	TRBV20-1	TGCAGTGCCGGACTAGCGGGGAGGCCCTACGAGCAGTACTTC	CSAGLAGRPYEQYF
many	TRBD2	TRBJ2-3	TRBV7-2	TGTGCCAGCAGCCCCCGTGGACTAGCGGGGGGACGGACAGATACGCAGTATTTT	CASSPRGLAGGRTDTQYF
many	TRBD1	TRBJ1-5	TRBV7-2	TGTGCCAGCAGCCTCCAGGGGGTCCTCGGACAGCCCCAGCATTTT	CASSLQGVLGQPQHF
.	TRBD2	TRBJ2-1	TRBV7-2	TGTGCCAGCAGCTCCCTAGCGGGGCCCTGGAATGAGCAGTTCTTC	CASSSLAGPWNEQFF
.	.	TRBJ1-2	TRBV20-1	TGCAGTGCTAGTGCGGAGGGGACGGGCTATGGCTACACCTTC	CSASAEGTGYGYTF
.	TRBD1	TRBJ1-2	TRBV12-3/TRBV12-4	TGTGCCAGCAGTTTAAGCCTAGGGGGGACAGGAGCTCGCTATGGCTACACCTTC	CASSLSLGGTGARYGYTF
.	.	TRBJ2-2	TRBV2	TGTGCCAGCAGCCATCAGAGAGACAGTCAATTCAGCACCGGGGAGCTGTTTTTT	CASSHQRDSQFSTGELFF
.	.	TRBJ2-5	TRBV10-2	TGCGCCAGCAGTGAGCGTGCACGGCCCCTTGAGACCCAGTACTTC	CASSERARPLETQYF
.	.	TRBJ1-1	TRBV3-1	TGTGCCAGCAGCCTCGGGCTCCACACTGAAGCTTTCTTT	CASSLGLHTEAFF
few	TRBD2	TRBJ2-1	TRBV5-1	TGCGCCAGCAGCTTGGGGACTAGCGGTGCCTACAATGAGCAGTTCTTC	CASSLGTSGAYNEQFF
.	TRBD2	TRBJ2-1	TRBV18	TGTGCCAGCTCCCTGCTAGCGGCGACCTACAATGAGCAGTTCTTC	CASSLLAATYNEQFF
many	.	TRBJ2-3	TRBV3-1	TGTGCCAGCAGCCAGCTTGCAGATACGCAGTATTTT	CASSQLADTQYF
.	TRBD2	TRBJ2-7	TRBV29-1	TGCAGCGCCGGACTAGCGGACTCCTACGAGCAGTACTTC	CSAGLADSYEQYF
many	TRBD1	TRBJ1-1	TRBV29-1	TGCAGCGTGGTTGGACAGGGGAGCACTGAAGCTTTCTTT	CSVVGQGSTEAFF
few	TRBD1	TRBJ2-7	TRBV12-3/TRBV12-4	TGTGCCAGCAGGACAGGGGGCGGCGAGCAGTACTTC	CASRTGGGEQYF
.	.	TRBJ2-5	TRBV12-3/TRBV12-4	TGTGCCAGCAGTTTTATAGTACTCCAAGAGACCCAGTACTTC	CASSFIVLQETQYF
.	.	TRBJ2-3	TRBV7-2	TGTGCCAGCAGCTTATGGGACACCCATACGCAGTATTTT	CASSLWDTHTQYF
few	TRBD2	TRBJ2-3	TRBV20-1	TGCAGTGCTAGCTCGACTAGCGGGATAACAGATACGCAGTATTTT	CSASSTSGITDTQYF
medium-sized	.	TRBJ2-3	TRBV12-3/TRBV12-4	TGTGCCAGCAGTTTTGGCGGGGCGGGAGATACGCAGTATTTT	CASSFGGAGDTQYF
.	.	TRBJ2-5	TRBV6-5	TGTGCCAGCAGTAGTTTCCAAGAGACCCAGTACTTC	CASSSFQETQYF
.	.	TRBJ2-2	TRBV9	TGTGCCAGCAGCGTGACGGGAGCCGGGGAGCTGTTTTTT	CASSVTGAGELFF
many	.	TRBJ2-3	TRBV4-3	TGCGCCAGCAGCCAAGATAGAGCTACAGCTAGCACAGATACGCAGTATTTT	CASSQDRATASTDTQYF
many	TRBD1	TRBJ1-6	TRBV14	TGTGCCAGCAGCCTGGAGGCAGGGGGATATTCACCCCTCCACTTT	CASSLEAGGYSPLHF
many	TRBD2	TRBJ2-2	TRBV28	TGTGCCAGCAGTTGGCGGGAGTATGGTTGGACCGGGGAGCTGTTTTTT	CASSWREYGWTGELFF
many	TRBD2	TRBJ2-1	TRBV6-4	TGTGCCAGCAGTGACGGGCTAGCGGGAGACTACAATGAGCAGTTCTTC	CASSDGLAGDYNEQFF
few	.	TRBJ2-7	TRBV10-3	TGTGCCATCAGTGCTTTAACAGGGCCCCCCTACGAGCAGTACTTC	CAISALTGPPYEQYF
.	.	TRBJ2-3	TRBV20-1	TGCAGTGCTAGGCCATCCGCTGGAGGCACAGATACGCAGTATTTT	CSARPSAGGTDTQYF
few	TRBD2	TRBJ2-5	TRBV6-2/TRBV6-3	TGTGCCAGCAGTCGCCTAGCGGACTACCAAGAGACCCAGTACTTC	CASSRLADYQETQYF
few	.	TRBJ2-2	TRBV5-1	TGCGCCAGCAGCCCGGTCCAGGGAGTATCCGGCACCGGGGAGCTGTTTTTT	CASSPVQGVSGTGELFF
many	TRBD2	TRBJ2-1	TRBV7-8	TGTGCCAGCAGCGTTCGTCTCGGGACTAGCGGAAATGAGCAGTTCTTC	CASSVRLGTSGNEQFF
.	.	TRBJ1-6	TRBV20-1	TGCAGTGCTATGATTGCGGATTATAATTCACCCCTCCACTTT	CSAMIADYNSPLHF
few	TRBD1	TRBJ2-7	TRBV30	TGTGCTGGACAGGGTCGACACGAGCAGTACTTC	CAGQGRHEQYF
.	.	TRBJ2-1	TRBV19	TGTGCCAGTAGTATAGCAGCCGAGCAGTTCTTC	CASSIAAEQFF
many	TRBD1	TRBJ1-2	TRBV19	TGTGCCAGTAGAATACAGGGGAACTATGGCTACACCTTC	CASRIQGNYGYTF
.	.	TRBJ2-3	TRBV29-1	TGCAGCGTTGTTGTCAGGGATACGCAGTATTTT	CSVVVRDTQYF
many	.	TRBJ1-4	TRBV6-2/TRBV6-3	TGTGCCAGCAGTTACGGTGAGCTAGGCACCGAAAAACTGTTTTTT	CASSYGELGTEKLFF
many	.	TRBJ2-7	TRBV20-1	TGCAGGCCTGGGTCTCCAGGTAGCGAGCAGTACTTC	CRPGSPGSEQYF
.	.	TRBJ2-5	TRBV20-1	TGCAGTGCTAGAGAGGCAGGGGCCCAAGAGACCCAGTACTTC	CSAREAGAQETQYF